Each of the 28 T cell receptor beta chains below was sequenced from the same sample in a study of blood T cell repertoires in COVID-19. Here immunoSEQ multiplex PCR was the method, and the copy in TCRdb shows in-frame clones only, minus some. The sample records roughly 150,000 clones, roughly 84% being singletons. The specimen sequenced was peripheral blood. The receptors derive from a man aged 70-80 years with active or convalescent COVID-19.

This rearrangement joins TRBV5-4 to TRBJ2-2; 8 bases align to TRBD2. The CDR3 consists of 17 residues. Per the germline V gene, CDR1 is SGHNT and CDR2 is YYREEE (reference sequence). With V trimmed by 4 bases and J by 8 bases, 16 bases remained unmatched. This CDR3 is CASSPEWASGLGGELFF. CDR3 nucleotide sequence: TGTGCCAGCAGCCCGGAGTGGGCTAGCGGGCTCGGTGGGGAGCTGTTTTTT.

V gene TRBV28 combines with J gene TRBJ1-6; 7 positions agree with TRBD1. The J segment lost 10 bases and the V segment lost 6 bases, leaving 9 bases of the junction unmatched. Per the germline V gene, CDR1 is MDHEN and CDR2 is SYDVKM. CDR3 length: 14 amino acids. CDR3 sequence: CASSPQGIGSPLHF. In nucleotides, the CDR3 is TGTGCCAGCAGCCCACAGGGGATAGGGTCACCCCTCCACTTT. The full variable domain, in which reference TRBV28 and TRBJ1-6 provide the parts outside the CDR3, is DVKVTQSSRYLVKRTGEKVFLECVQDMDHENMFWYRQDPGLGLRLIYFSYDVKMKEKGDIPEGYSVSREKKERFSLILESASTNQTSMYLCASSPQGIGSPLHFGNGTRLTVT.

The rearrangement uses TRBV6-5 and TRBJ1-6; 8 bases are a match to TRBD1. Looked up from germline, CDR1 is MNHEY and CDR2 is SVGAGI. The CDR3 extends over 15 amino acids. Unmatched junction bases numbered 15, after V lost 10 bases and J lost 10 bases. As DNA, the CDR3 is TGTGCCATCAAAACCTGGGGGCAGGGGGCATCACCCCTCCACTTT. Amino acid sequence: CAIKTWGQGASPLHF.

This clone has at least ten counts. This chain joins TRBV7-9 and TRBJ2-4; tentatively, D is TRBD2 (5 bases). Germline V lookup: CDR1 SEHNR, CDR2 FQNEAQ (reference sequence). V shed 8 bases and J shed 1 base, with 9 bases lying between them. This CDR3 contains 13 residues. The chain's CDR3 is CASEGVAKNIQYF. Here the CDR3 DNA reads TGTGCCAGCGAGGGCGTGGCCAAAAACATTCAGTACTTC.

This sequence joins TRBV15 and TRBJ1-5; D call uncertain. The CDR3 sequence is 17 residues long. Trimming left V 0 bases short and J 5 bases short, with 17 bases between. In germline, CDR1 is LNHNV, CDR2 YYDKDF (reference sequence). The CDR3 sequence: CATSRDLPARADQPQHF. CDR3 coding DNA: TGTGCCACCAGCAGAGACCTTCCGGCCCGTGCGGATCAGCCCCAGCATTTT.

Here the CDR3 reads CASSQGTSGRLTDTQYF. The CDR3, as DNA: TGCGCCAGCAGCCAAGGGACTAGCGGGAGATTGACAGATACGCAGTATTTT. The J gene is TRBJ2-3, the V gene TRBV5-1; TRBD2 matches at 14 bases. The V gene's germline CDR1 is SGHRS and CDR2 YFSETQ. V gave up 4 bases and J gave up 3 bases; unmatched junction bases: 7. The CDR3 runs 17 residues.

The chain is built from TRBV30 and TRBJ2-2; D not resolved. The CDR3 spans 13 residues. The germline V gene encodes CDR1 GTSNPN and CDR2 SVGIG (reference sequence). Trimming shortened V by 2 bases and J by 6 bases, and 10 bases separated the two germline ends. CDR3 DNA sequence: TGTGCCTGGAGTCGTGGCAGGCCCGGGGAGCTGTTTTTT. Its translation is CAWSRGRPGELFF.

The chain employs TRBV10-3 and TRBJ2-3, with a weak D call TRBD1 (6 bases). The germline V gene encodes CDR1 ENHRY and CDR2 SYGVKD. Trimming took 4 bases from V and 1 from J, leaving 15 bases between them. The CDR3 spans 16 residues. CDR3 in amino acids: CAISGVRTARTDTQYF. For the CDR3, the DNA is TGTGCCATCAGTGGGGTTAGGACAGCCCGCACAGATACGCAGTATTTT.

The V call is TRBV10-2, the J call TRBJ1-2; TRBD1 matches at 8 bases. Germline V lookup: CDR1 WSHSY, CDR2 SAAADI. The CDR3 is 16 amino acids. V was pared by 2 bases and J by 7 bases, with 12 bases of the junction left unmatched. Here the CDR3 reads CASSEGQGAVLSGYTF. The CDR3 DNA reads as TGCGCCAGCAGTGAGGGGCAGGGGGCGGTCCTATCTGGCTACACCTTC.

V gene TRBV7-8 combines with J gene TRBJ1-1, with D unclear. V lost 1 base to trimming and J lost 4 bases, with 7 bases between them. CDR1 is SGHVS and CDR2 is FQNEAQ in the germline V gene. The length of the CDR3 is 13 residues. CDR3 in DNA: TGTGCCAGCAGCTTAGGACAAAGCACTGAAGCTTTCTTT. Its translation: CASSLGQSTEAFF.

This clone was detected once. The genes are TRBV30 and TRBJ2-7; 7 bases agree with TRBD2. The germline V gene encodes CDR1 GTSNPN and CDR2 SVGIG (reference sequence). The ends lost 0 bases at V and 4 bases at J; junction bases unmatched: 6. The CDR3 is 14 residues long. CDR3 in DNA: TGTGCCTGGAGTGTAGGTGGGGGGGTTTACGAGCAGTACTTC. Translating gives CAWSVGGGVYEQYF.

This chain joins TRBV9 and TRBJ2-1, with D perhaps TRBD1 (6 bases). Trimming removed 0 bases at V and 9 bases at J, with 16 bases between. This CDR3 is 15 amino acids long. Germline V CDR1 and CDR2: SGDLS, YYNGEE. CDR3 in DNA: TGTGCCAGCAGCGTAGCCCCAACAACAGGGATTGAGCAGTTCTTC. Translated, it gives CASSVAPTTGIEQFF.

The chain's CDR3 is CASSLESRMNTEAFF. The CDR3 DNA is TGCGCCAGCAGCTTGGAATCCAGAATGAACACTGAAGCTTTCTTT. V usage is TRBV5-1 and J usage is TRBJ1-1; D gene ambiguous. V dropped 0 bases and J dropped 0 bases, with 9 bases sitting between them. The CDR3 loop spans 15 amino acids. Germline V lookup: CDR1 SGHRS, CDR2 YFSETQ.

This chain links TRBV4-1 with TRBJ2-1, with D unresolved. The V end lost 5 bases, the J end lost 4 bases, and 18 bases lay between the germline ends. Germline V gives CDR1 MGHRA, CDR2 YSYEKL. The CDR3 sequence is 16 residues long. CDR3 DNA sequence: TGCGCCAGCAGCACCTATCCCCCGGGTTCATACAATGAGCAGTTCTTC. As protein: CASSTYPPGSYNEQFF.

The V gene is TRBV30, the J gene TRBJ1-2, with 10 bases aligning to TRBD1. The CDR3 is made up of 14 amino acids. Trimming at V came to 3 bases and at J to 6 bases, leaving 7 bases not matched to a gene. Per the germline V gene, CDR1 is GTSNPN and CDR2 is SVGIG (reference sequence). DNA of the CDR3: TGTGCCTGGAGCGGGGACAGGGGATATAATGGCTACACCTTC. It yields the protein CAWSGDRGYNGYTF. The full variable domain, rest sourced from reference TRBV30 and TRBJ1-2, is SQTIHQWPATLVQPVGSPLSLECTVEGTSNPNLYWYRQAAGRGLQLLFYSVGIGQISSEVPQNLSASRPQDRQFILSSKKLLLSDSGFYLCAWSGDRGYNGYTFGSGTRLTVV.

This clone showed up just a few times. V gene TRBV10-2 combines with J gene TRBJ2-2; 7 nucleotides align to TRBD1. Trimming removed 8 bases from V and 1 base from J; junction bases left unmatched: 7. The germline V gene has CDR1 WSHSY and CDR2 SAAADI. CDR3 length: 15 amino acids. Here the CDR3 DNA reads TGCGCCAGCGCCCTGACAGGGCTGAACACCGGGGAGCTGTTTTTT. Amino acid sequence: CASALTGLNTGELFF.

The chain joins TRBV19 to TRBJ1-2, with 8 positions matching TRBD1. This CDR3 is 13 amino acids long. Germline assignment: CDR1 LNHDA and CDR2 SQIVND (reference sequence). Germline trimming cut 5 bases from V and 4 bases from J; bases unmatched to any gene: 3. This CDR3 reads CASSVTGVYGYTF. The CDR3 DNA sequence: TGTGCCAGTAGTGTGACAGGGGTCTATGGCTACACCTTC.

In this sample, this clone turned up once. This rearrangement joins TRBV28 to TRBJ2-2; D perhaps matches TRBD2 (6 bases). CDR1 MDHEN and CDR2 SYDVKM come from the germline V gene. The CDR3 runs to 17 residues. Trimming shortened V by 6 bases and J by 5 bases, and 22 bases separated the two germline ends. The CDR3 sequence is CASSPTTPGSKTGELFF. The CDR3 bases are TGTGCCAGCAGCCCGACCACCCCCGGGAGCAAGACCGGGGAGCTGTTTTTT.

The CDR3 is CACNLDSANEKLFF. In nucleotides, the CDR3 is TGTGCCTGTAACCTGGACAGCGCGAATGAAAAACTGTTTTTT. The rearrangement links TRBV30 to TRBJ1-4; D perhaps matches TRBD1 (6 bases). This CDR3 is built from 14 residues. Between the trimmed V and J ends, which lost 6 bases and 5 bases, there was a span of 16 bases. CDR1 and CDR2 from the germline V gene are GTSNPN and SVGIG (reference sequence). The full variable domain, with the rest looked up from reference TRBV30 and TRBJ1-4, is SQTIHQWPATLVQPVGSPLSLECTVEGTSNPNLYWYRQAAGRGLQLLFYSVGIGQISSEVPQNLSASRPQDRQFILSSKKLLLSDSGFYLCACNLDSANEKLFFGSGTQLSVL.

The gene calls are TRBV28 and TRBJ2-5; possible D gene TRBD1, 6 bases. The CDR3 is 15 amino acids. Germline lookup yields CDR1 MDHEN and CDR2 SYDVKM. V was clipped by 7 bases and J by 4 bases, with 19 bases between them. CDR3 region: CASIPRGSVGETQYF. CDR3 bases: TGTGCCAGCATCCCCAGGGGCAGTGTGGGAGAGACCCAGTACTTC.

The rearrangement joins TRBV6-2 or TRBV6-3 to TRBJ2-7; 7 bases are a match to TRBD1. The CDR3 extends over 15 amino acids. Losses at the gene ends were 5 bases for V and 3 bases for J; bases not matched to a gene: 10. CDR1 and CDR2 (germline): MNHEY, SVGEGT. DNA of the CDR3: TGTGCCAGCAGTCAGGGGGACCTATCGTACTACGAGCAGTACTTC. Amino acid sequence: CASSQGDLSYYEQYF.

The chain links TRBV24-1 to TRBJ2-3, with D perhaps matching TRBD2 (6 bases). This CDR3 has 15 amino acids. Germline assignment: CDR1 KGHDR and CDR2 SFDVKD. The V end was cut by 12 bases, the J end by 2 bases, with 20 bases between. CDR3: CAVGRGRDSTDTQYF. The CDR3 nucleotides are TGTGCCGTGGGTCGGGGACGGGACTCCACAGATACGCAGTATTTT.

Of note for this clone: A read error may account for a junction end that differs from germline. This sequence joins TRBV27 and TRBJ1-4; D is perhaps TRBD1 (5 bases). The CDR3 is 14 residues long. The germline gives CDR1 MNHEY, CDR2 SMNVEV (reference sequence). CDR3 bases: TGTGCCAGCCGTTTTGCAGGGACTTATGAAAAACTGTTTTTT. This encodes CASRFAGTYEKLFF.

The DNA of the CDR3 is TGTGCCAGCAGTGAAGTTACAGCTCTTGAGCAGTACTTC. This translates into CASSEVTALEQYF. The chain recombines TRBV6-1 with TRBJ2-7; D not certain. CDR3 size: 13 residues. Germline lookup yields CDR1 MNHNS and CDR2 SASEGT. V was cut by 1 base and J by 7 bases, with 11 bases left in between.

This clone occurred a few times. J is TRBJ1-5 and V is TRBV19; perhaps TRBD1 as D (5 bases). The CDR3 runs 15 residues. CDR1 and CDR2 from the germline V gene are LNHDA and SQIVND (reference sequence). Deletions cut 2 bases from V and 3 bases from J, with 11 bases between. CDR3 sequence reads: CASSIFAGLNQPQHF. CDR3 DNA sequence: TGTGCCAGTAGTATATTCGCGGGGCTCAATCAGCCCCAGCATTTT.

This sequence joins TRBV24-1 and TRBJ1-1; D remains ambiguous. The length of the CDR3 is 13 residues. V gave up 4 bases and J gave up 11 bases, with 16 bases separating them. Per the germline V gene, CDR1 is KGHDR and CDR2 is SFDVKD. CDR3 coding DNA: TGTGCCACCAGTGACCCGCCGGGTGGCCACGCTTTCTTT. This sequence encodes CATSDPPGGHAFF.

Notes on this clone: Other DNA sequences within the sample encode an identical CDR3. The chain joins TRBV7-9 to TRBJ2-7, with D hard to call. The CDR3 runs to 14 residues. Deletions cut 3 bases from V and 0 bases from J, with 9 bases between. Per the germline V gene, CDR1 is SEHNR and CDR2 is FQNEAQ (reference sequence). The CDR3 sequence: CASSFGQPSYEQYF. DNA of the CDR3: TGTGCCAGCAGCTTCGGTCAACCCTCCTACGAGCAGTACTTC.

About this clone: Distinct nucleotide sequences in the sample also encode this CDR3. This chain's CDR3 is CASSQGGTGAGNTIYF. CDR3 bases: TGCGCCAGCAGCCAAGGGGGAACAGGGGCTGGAAACACCATATATTTT. The chain combines TRBV4-3 with TRBJ1-3; 7 bases align to TRBD1. Germline V gives CDR1 LGHNA, CDR2 YSLEER. Trimming at V came to 1 base and at J to 2 bases, leaving 5 bases not matched to a gene. This CDR3 has 16 amino acids.